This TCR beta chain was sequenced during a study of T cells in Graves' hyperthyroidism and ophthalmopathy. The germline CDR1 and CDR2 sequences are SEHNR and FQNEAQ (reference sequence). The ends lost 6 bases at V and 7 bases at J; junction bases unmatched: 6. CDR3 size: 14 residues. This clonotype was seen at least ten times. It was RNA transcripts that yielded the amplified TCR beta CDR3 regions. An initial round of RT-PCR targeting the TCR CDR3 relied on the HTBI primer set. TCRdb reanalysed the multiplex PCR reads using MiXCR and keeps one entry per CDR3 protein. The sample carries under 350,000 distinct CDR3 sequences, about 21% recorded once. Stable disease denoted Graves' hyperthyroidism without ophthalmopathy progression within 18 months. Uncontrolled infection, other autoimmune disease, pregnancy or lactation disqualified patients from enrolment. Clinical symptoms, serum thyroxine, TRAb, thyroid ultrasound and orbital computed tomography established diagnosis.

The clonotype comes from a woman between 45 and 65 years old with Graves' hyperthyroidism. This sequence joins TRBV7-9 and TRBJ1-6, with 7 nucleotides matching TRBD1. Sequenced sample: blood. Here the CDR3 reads CASSIAQGNSPLHF. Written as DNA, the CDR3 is TGTGCCAGCAGTATAGCACAGGGGAATTCACCCCTCCACTTT.